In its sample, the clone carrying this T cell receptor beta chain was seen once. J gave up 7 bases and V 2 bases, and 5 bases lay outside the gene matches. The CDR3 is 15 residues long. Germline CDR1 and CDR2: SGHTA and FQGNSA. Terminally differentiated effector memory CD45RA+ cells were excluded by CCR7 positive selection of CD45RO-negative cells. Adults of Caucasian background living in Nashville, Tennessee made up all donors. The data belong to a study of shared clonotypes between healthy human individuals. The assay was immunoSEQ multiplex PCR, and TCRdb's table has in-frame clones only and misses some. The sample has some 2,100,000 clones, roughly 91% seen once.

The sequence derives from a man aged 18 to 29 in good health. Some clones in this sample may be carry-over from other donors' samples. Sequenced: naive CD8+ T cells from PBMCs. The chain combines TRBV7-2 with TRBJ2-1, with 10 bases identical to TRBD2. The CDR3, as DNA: TGTGCCAGCAGCTTACTAGCTAGCGGGAGTAATGAGCAGTTCTTC. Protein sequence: CASSLLASGSNEQFF. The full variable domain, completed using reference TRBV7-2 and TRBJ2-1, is GAGVSQSPSNKVTEKGKDVELRCDPISGHTALYWYRQSLGQGLEFLIYFQGNSAPDKSGLPSDRFSAERTGGSVSTLTIQRTQQEDSAVYLCASSLLASGSNEQFFGPGTRLTVL.